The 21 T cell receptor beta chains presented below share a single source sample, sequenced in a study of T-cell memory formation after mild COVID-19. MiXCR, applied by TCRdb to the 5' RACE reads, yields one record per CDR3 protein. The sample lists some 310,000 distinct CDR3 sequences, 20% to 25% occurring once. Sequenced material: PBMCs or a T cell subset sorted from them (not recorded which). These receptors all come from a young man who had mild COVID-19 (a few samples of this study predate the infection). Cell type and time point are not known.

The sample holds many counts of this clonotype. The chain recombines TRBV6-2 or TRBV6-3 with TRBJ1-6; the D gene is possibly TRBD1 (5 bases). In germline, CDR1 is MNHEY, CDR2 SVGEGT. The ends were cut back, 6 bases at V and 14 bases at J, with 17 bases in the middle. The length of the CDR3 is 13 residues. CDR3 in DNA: TGTGCCAGCAGACCGGACATGCGTCTGACCCTCCACTTT. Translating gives CASRPDMRLTLHF.

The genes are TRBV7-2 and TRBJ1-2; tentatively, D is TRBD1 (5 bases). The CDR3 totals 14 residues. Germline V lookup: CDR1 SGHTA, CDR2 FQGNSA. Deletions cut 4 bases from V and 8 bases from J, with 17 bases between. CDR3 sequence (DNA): TGTGCCAGCAGCTCCCCCTTCCTAGGGGCCGGCTACACCTTC. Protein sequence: CASSSPFLGAGYTF.

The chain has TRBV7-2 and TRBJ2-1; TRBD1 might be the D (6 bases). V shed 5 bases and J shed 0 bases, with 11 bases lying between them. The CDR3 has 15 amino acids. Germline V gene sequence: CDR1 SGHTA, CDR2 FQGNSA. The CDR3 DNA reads TGTGCCAGCAGCCGACAGGTTAGCTCCTACAATGAGCAGTTCTTC. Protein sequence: CASSRQVSSYNEQFF.

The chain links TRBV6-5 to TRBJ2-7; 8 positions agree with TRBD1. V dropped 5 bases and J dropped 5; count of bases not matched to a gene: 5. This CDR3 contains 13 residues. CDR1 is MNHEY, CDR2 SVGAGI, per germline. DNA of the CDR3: TGTGCCAGCAGTCCAGACAGGGGTAACGAGCAGTACTTC. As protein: CASSPDRGNEQYF.

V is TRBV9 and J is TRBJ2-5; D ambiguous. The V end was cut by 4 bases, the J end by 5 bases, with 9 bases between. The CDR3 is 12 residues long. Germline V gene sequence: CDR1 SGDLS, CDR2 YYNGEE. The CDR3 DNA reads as TGTGCCAGCAGCCATTCCGGGGAGACCCAGTACTTC. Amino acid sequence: CASSHSGETQYF.

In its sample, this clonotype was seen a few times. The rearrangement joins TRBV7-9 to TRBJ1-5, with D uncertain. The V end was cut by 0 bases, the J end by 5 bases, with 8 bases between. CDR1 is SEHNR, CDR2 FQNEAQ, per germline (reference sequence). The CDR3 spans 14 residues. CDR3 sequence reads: CASSLALPDQPQHF. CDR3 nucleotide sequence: TGTGCCAGCAGCTTAGCCCTTCCGGATCAGCCCCAGCATTTT.

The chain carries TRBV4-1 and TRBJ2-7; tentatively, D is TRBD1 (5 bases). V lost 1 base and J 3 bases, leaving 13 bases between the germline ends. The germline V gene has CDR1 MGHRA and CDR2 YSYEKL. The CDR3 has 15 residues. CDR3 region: CASSQVARENYEQYF. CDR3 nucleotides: TGCGCCAGCAGCCAAGTAGCCAGGGAAAACTACGAGCAGTACTTC.

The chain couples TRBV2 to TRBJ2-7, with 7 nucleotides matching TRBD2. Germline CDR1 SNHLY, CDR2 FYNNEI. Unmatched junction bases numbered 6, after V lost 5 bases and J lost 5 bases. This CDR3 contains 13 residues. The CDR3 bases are TGTGCCAGCAGTCCTTACCGGGGGGACGAGCAGTACTTC. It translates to CASSPYRGDEQYF.

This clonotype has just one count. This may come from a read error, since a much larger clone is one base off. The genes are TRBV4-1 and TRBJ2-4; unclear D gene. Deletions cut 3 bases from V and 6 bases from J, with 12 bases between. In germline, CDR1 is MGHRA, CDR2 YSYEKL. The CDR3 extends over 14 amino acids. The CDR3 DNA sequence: TGCGCCAGCAGCCATAAGTCTAACCCAAACATTCAGTACTTC. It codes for CASSHKSNPNIQYF.

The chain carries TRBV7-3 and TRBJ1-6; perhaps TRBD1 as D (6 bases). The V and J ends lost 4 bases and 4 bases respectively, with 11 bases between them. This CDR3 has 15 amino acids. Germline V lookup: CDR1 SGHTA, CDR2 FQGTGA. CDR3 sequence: CASSSQGNYNSPLHF. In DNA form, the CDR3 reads TGTGCCAGCAGCTCCCAGGGGAATTATAATTCACCCCTCCACTTT.

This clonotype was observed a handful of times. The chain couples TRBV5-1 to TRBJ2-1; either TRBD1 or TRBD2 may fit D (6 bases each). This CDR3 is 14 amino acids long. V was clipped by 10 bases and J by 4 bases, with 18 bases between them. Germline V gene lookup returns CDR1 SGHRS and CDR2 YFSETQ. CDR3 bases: TGCGCCTCTACCCGGGGGCTACAGTACAATGAGCAGTTCTTC. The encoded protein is CASTRGLQYNEQFF.

CDR3 DNA: TGTGCCAGCAGGGAAGGACAGGGGGCGGCCGGGGAGCTGTTTTTT. It codes for CASREGQGAAGELFF. The chain recombines TRBV6-2 or TRBV6-3 with TRBJ2-2, with TRBD1 matching over 11 bases. The CDR3 runs to 15 residues. CDR1 and CDR2 (germline): MNHEY, SVGEGT. The J segment lost 6 bases and the V segment lost 6 bases, leaving 6 bases of the junction unmatched.

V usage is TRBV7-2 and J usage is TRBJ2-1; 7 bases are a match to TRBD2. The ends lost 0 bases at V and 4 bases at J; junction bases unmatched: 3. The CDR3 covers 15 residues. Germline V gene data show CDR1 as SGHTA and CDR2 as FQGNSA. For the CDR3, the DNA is TGTGCCAGCAGCTTAGCGGCGGGAGAATACAATGAGCAGTTCTTC. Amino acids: CASSLAAGEYNEQFF.

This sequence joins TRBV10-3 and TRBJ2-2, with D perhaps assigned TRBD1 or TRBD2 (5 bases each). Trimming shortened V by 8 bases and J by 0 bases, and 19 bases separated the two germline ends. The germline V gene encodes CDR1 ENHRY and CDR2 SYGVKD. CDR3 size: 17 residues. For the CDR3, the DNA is TGTGCCATCGGAGAGGGGATACACCTCGCGAACACCGGGGAGCTGTTTTTT. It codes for CAIGEGIHLANTGELFF.

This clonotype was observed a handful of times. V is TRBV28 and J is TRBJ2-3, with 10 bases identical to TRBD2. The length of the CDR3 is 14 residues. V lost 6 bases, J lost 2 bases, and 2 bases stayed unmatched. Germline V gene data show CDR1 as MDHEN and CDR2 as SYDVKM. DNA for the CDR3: TGTGCCAGCAGACTAGCGGGGCTCACAGATACGCAGTATTTT. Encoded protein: CASRLAGLTDTQYF.

The CDR3 sequence is CAISNTGNYGYTF. The DNA for the CDR3 is TGTGCCATCAGTAATACAGGGAACTATGGCTACACCTTC. The chain uses TRBV10-3 and TRBJ1-2, with D possibly TRBD1 on 6 matching bases. Germline V lookup: CDR1 ENHRY, CDR2 SYGVKD. V lost 5 bases and J lost 2, with 9 bases in between. The CDR3 runs to 13 residues.

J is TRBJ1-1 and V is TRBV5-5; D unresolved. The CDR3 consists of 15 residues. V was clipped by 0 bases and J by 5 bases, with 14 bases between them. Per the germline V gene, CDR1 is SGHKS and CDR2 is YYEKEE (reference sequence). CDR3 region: CASSLVQGGWTEAFF. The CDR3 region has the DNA TGTGCCAGCAGCTTGGTACAAGGAGGGTGGACTGAAGCTTTCTTT.

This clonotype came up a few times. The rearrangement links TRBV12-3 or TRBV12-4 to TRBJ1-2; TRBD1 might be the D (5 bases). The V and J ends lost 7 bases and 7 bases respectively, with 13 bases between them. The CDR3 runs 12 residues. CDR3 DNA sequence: TGTGCCAGCACCCTGGGGGGTGGTGGCTACACCTTC. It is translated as CASTLGGGGYTF.

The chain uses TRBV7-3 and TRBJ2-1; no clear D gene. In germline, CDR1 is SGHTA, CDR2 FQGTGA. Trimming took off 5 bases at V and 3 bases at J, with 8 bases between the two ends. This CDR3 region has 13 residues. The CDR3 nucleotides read TGTGCCAGCAGCGTAGGCCGCTACAATGAGCAGTTCTTC. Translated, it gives CASSVGRYNEQFF.

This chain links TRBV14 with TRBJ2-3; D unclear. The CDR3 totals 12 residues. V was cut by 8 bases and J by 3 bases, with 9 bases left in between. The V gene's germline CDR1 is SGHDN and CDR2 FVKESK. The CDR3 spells CASGVSTDTQYF. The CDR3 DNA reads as TGTGCCAGCGGGGTTAGTACAGATACGCAGTATTTT.

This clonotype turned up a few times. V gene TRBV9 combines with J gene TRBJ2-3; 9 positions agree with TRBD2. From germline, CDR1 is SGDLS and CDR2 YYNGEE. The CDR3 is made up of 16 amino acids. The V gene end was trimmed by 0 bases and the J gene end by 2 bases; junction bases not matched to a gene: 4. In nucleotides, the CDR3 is TGTGCCAGCAGCGTAGGACTAGCGGACCACACAGATACGCAGTATTTT. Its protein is CASSVGLADHTDTQYF.